The present T cell receptor beta chain was sequenced within a study of shared clonotypes between healthy human individuals. Many counts were recorded for this clone. This table comes from immunoSEQ multiplex PCR, and its TCRdb copy is limited to in-frame clones, with some not included. The data hold fewer than 550,000 clones, with about 75% observed a single time. The sequence was collected from a woman between 35 and 50 years old in good health. Some clones in this sample may be carry-over from other donors' samples. The specimen sequenced was PBMCs.

The CDR3, as DNA: TGCGCCAGCAGCCAAGTCGGGTGGGGCGACCGCTACGAGCAGTACTTC. It codes for CASSQVGWGDRYEQYF. The chain carries TRBV4-3 and TRBJ2-7; D possibly corresponds to TRBD1 (5 bases). This CDR3 is built from 16 residues. V was trimmed by 1 base and J by 3 bases, leaving 16 bases between them. Germline V gene data show CDR1 as LGHNA and CDR2 as YSLEER.